This paragraph covers one TCR beta chain sequence. V was clipped by 5 bases and J by 0 bases, with 11 bases between them. The CDR3 totals 15 residues. Germline V gene sequence: CDR1 SNHLY, CDR2 FYNNEI. These data are taken from a study of blood T cell repertoires in COVID-19. Profiled with immunoSEQ multiplex PCR; TCRdb holds only in-frame clones, not every one. The data show around 150,000 clones, roughly 93% seen once. The source is a man aged 18 to 29 with acute or convalescent COVID-19. The sample was peripheral blood. The V call is TRBV2, the J call TRBJ1-5, with D perhaps TRBD1 (6 bases). For the CDR3, the DNA is TGTGCCAGCAGTCCAGGGGTGGGTAGCAATCAGCCCCAGCATTTT. Residues: CASSPGVGSNQPQHF.